Here is one T cell receptor beta chain with its context. Its recognized antigen is unknown. Qualities for individual bases were not recorded, and no much larger clone is one base off. Each collaborating institution followed its own protocols to collect whole blood in K2EDTA tubes. For TCRbeta analysis, collaborator samples were shipped as frozen whole blood, as isolated PBMCs, or as DNA extracted from either sample type. The immunoSEQ Assay, a bias-controlled multiplex PCR, was used to amplify TCRbeta CDR3 regions from genomic DNA. For the original study's pipeline: Within the assay, amplification of reference gene primers was used to estimate how many nucleated cells each sample contained. Sequence reads were collapsed and filtered to measure the absolute abundance of every unique TCRbeta CDR3 rearrangement. For each sample, productive Simpson clonality was calculated as the square root of Simpson's diversity index over productive rearrangements. This is the immuneACCESS table as TCRdb keeps it, with only in-frame sequences that have V and J called. A part of the clones is gone; compared with another copy, unresolved V genes explain less than half, and the rest is unexplained. Clone size and the V and J calls come from that table; the DNA yielded D and trimming. Across this sample there are 130,000 or so clones, with approximately 84% seen only once. Around 1.4% of the sample belongs to the ten largest clones.

The sample belongs to a study of blood T cell repertoires in COVID-19 (dated by TCRdb to the early 2020s). Describing the broader study: Samples covering the acute and convalescent phases of COVID-19 were provided by collaborators in the United States, Italy and Spain. Where available, HLA class I and class II types were taken from metadata supplied by the sample provider and were not determined by assay-based typing. Nearly every sample came with metadata listing a de-identified subject ID, COVID-19 status, age in years and sex. The material from the prospective study consisted of cDNA or gDNA derived from T cells, B-cell-depleted T cells, or PBMCs. Deeply sampled blood TCRbeta repertoires from subjects exposed to, actively infected with, or recovered from COVID-19 were included in the dataset. Samples came from the ongoing ImmuneRACE study (first 160 participants) plus 1,254 subjects from 6 global collaborators. The repertoires were released in a freely available public database intended as a resource for research on the immune response to SARS-CoV-2. Overall study outcomes, separate from this receptor: The amount of clinical and demographic metadata varied by source and participant and was provided uncurated.

The TCR comes from a man aged 60-69 years with acute or convalescent COVID-19. Source material: peripheral blood.

The DNA sequence is TGTGCCAGCAGTGAGCCGGGGAGAGGGAACACTGAAGCTTTCTTT. This gives the protein CASSEPGRGNTEAFF. The chain couples TRBV6-1 to TRBJ1-1; the D gene lacks a confident call. From its cysteine to its phenylalanine, the CDR3 spans 15 amino acids. The only DNA kept is the CDR3, 45 bases in frame from the first base. The germline V gene yields MNHNS for CDR1 and SASEGT for CDR2. V is clipped by 3 bases and J by 1 base, and the sequence between their germline boundaries is 12 bases long.